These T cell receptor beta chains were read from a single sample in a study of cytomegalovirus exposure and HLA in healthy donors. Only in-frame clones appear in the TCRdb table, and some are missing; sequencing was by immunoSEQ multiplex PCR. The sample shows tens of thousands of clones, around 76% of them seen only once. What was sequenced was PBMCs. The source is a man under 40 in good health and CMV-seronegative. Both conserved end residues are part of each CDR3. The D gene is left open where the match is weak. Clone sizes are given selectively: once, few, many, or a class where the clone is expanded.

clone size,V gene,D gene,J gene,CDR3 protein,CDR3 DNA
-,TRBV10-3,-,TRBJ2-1,CAISGSESSYNEQFF,TGTGCCATCAGTGGCTCGGAGAGCTCCTACAATGAGCAGTTCTTC
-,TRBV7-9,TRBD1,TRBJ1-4,CASSRRQGRKNEKLFF,TGTGCCAGCAGCCGCCGACAGGGGAGGAAAAACGAAAAACTGTTTTTT
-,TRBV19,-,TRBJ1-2,CASSWTERSGYGYTF,TGTGCCAGTAGTTGGACAGAGCGTAGTGGGTATGGCTACACCTTC
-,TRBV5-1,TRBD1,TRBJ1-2,CASSQLTGAGYTF,TGCGCCAGCAGCCAACTGACAGGGGCAGGCTACACCTTC
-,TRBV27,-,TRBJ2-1,CASSFLAVVRNNEQFF,TGTGCCAGCAGTTTTCTCGCGGTCGTTCGAAACAATGAGCAGTTCTTC
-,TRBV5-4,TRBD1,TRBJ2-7,CASSSGWGTITGERLYEQYF,TGTGCCAGCAGCTCAGGATGGGGTACTATTACAGGGGAACGGCTATACGAGCAGTACTTC
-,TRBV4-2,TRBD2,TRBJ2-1,CASSQASGGVSYNEQFF,TGTGCCAGCAGCCAAGCTAGCGGGGGGGTTTCCTACAATGAGCAGTTCTTC
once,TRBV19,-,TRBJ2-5,CASSIMELETQYF,TGTGCCAGTAGTATAATGGAGTTAGAGACCCAGTACTTC
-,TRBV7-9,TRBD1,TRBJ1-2,CSSSFGTGYYGYTF,TGTTCCAGCAGCTTCGGGACAGGGTACTATGGCTACACCTTC
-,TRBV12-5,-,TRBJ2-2,CASGLVLTGELFF,TGTGCTAGTGGTTTGGTACTCACCGGGGAGCTGTTTTTT
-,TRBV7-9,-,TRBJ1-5,CASSLPYSNQPQHF,TGTGCCAGCAGCCTACCCTATAGCAATCAGCCCCAGCATTTT
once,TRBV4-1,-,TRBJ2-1,CASSQAGQEQFF,TGCGCCAGCAGCCAAGCAGGGCAGGAGCAGTTCTTC
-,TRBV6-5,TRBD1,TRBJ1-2,CASSYSRTGDNYGYTF,TGTGCCAGCAGTTACTCACGGACAGGGGATAACTATGGCTACACCTTC
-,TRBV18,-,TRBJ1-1,CASSTIRGNTEAFF,TGTGCCAGCTCTACTATTCGGGGGAACACTGAAGCTTTCTTT
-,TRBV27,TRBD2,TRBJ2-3,CASSFPSGRGYDTQYF,TGTGCCAGCAGTTTCCCCTCGGGGAGGGGCTACGATACGCAGTATTTT
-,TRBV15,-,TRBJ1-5,CATQDRNTYSNQPQHF,TGTGCCACCCAAGACAGGAACACTTATAGCAATCAGCCCCAGCATTTT
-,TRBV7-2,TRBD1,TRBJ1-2,CASSLVPGGGGYGYTF,TGTGCCAGCAGCTTAGTTCCGGGAGGGGGCGGATATGGCTACACCTTC
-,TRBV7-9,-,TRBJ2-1,CASSLASGGVVEQFF,TGTGCCAGCAGCTTAGCTAGCGGCGGGGTTGTGGAGCAGTTCTTC
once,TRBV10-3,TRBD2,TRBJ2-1,CAISTLAGGRDLSYNEQFF,TGTGCCATCAGCACCCTAGCGGGGGGGAGAGATCTCTCCTACAATGAGCAGTTCTTC
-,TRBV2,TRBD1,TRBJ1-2,CASSDNSVEGQAGGYTF,TGTGCCAGCAGTGATAACTCGGTGGAGGGACAGGCGGGAGGCTACACCTTC
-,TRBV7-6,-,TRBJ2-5,CASSPRPTGIQETQYF,TGTGCCAGCAGCCCAAGGCCAACGGGGATCCAAGAGACCCAGTACTTC
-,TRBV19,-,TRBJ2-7,CASSPISDTTYEQYF,TGTGCCAGTAGTCCCATTTCGGACACCACCTACGAGCAGTACTTC
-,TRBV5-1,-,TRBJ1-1,CASSPTDSVLNTEAFF,TGCGCCAGCAGCCCGACGGACAGTGTCTTGAACACTGAAGCTTTCTTT
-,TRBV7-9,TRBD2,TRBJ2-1,CASSLRGLARNEQFF,TGTGCCAGCAGCCTTAGGGGACTAGCTCGCAATGAGCAGTTCTTC
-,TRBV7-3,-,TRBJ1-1,CASSLRRQTNITEAFF,TGTGCCAGCAGCCTACGGCGACAGACGAATATCACTGAAGCTTTCTTT
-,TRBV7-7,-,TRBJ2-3,CASSLRGGTDTQYF,TGTGCCAGCAGCCTACGAGGAGGCACAGATACGCAGTATTTT
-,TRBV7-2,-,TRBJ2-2,CASSFLAIGELFF,TGTGCCAGCAGCTTTCTAGCGATCGGGGAGCTGTTTTTT
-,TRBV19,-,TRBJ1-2,CASTTLAGRGYTF,TGTGCCAGTACCACACTAGCGGGCCGTGGCTACACCTTC
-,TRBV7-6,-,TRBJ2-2,CASSLSGGELFF,TGTGCCAGCAGCCTTAGCGGCGGGGAGCTGTTTTTT
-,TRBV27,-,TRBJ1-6,CASSQSLRGKVRSPLHF,TGTGCCAGCAGCCAGTCGCTGAGAGGGAAGGTTAGATCACCCCTCCACTTT
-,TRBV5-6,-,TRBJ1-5,CASSLGGGRGQPQHF,TGTGCCAGCTCTCTGGGGGGGGGCCGGGGTCAGCCCCAGCATTTT
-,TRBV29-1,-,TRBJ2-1,CSGARNEQFF,TGCAGCGGTGCGAGAAATGAGCAGTTCTTC
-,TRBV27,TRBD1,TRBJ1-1,CASSDTRTGGILIGNTEAFF,TGTGCCAGCAGTGACACACGGACAGGGGGCATCCTGATTGGGAACACTGAAGCTTTCTTT
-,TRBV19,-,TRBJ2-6,CASSFPDTETYSGANVLTF,TGTGCCAGTAGTTTCCCAGACACAGAAACTTACTCTGGGGCCAACGTCCTGACTTTC
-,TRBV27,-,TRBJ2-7,CASMDGSSYEQYF,TGTGCCAGCATGGACGGGAGCTCCTACGAGCAGTACTTC
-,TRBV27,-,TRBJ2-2,CASSLSGTGIIGELFF,TGTGCCAGCAGTTTATCGGGCACAGGTATCATCGGGGAGCTGTTTTTT
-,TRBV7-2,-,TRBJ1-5,CASSRPPTDYSNQPQHF,TGTGCCAGCAGCCGACCCCCCACAGATTATAGCAATCAGCCCCAGCATTTT
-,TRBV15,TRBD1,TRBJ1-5,CATSRVVVRDSGDQPQHF,TGTGCCACCAGCAGAGTTGTAGTTAGGGACAGTGGTGATCAGCCCCAGCATTTT
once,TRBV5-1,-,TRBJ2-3,CASSLGDFTSTDTQYF,TGCGCCAGCAGCTTAGGGGATTTTACTAGCACAGATACGCAGTATTTT
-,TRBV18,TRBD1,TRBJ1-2,CASSPIVDRTAPYYGYTF,TGTGCCAGCTCGCCGATAGTGGACAGGACAGCCCCCTACTATGGCTACACCTTC
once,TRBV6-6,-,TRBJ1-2,CASSYSGGARGYTF,TGTGCCAGCAGTTACTCGGGTGGGGCGCGGGGCTACACCTTC
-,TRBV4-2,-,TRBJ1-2,CASSQDTGYGYTF,TGTGCCAGCAGCCAAGACACAGGCTATGGCTACACCTTC
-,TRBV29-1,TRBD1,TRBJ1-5,CSVGTGGDQPQHF,TGCAGCGTAGGGACAGGGGGGGATCAGCCCCAGCATTTT
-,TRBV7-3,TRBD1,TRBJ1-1,CASRGQLNTEAFF,TGTGCCAGCAGGGGACAGTTGAACACTGAAGCTTTCTTT
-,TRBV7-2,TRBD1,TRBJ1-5,CASSDHTGGIRENQPQHF,TGTGCCAGCAGCGATCATACAGGGGGCATAAGGGAAAATCAGCCCCAGCATTTT
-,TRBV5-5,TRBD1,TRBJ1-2,CASSSQGGDYGYTF,TGTGCCAGCAGCTCTCAAGGGGGCGACTATGGCTACACCTTC
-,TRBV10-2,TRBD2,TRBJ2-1,CASSASSGGYNEQFF,TGCGCCAGCAGCGCCTCTAGCGGGGGATACAATGAGCAGTTCTTC
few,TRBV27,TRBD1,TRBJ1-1,CASSLGQSTEAFF,TGTGCCAGCAGTCTGGGACAGAGCACTGAAGCTTTCTTT
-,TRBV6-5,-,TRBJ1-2,CASSYGLSYGYTF,TGTGCCAGCAGTTACGGACTGAGCTATGGCTACACCTTC
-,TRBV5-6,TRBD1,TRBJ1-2,CASSLVAGQPSYGYTF,TGTGCCAGCAGCTTAGTCGCGGGACAGCCTTCATATGGCTACACCTTC
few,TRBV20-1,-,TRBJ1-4,CSASQNEKLFF,TGCAGTGCTAGCCAGAATGAAAAACTGTTTTTT
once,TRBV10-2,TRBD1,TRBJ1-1,CASRGGTGATEAFF,TGCGCCAGCAGGGGTGGGACAGGGGCCACTGAAGCTTTCTTT
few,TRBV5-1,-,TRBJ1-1,CASSLRGGMDTEAFF,TGCGCCAGCAGCTTGCGCGGAGGTATGGACACTGAAGCTTTCTTT
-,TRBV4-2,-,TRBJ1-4,CASSGLGATNEKLFF,TGTGCCAGCAGTGGGTTGGGGGCGACTAATGAAAAACTGTTTTTT